Presented here are 8 T cell receptor beta chains from one specimen sequenced in a study of early T cells in non-severe SARS-CoV-2 infection. TCRdb independently ran MiXCR on the 5' RACE reads; one entry per CDR3 protein. In the table there are some 96,000 distinct CDR3 sequences, around 10% of which are singletons. Source: whole blood, taken at baseline. All receptors come from an adult who was a healthcare worker with PCR-confirmed SARS-CoV-2 infection or an uninfected control (not recorded which).

A few counts support this clonotype. V and J are TRBV7-2 and TRBJ2-7, with unresolved D. V was cut by 3 bases and J by 0 bases, with 12 bases left in between. From germline, CDR1 is SGHTA and CDR2 FQGNSA. CDR3 length equals 15 residues. This CDR3 reads CASSFTVGFSYEQYF. The CDR3 DNA follows: TGTGCCAGCAGCTTCACGGTAGGCTTCTCCTACGAGCAGTACTTC.

The chain recombines TRBV7-3 with TRBJ2-1, with 8 bases that match TRBD2. V lost 5 bases, J lost 4 bases, and 4 bases stayed unmatched. CDR3 size: 14 residues. Looked up from germline, CDR1 is SGHTA and CDR2 is FQGTGA. The CDR3 DNA follows: TGTGCCAGCAGCAGGACTAGCTATTACAATGAGCAGTTCTTC. This encodes CASSRTSYYNEQFF.

This clonotype came up many times. The chain joins TRBV7-8 to TRBJ2-1; 10 bases map to TRBD2. This CDR3 region has 15 residues. V shed 6 bases and J 1 base; nucleotides not matched to a gene: 3. Germline V gives CDR1 SGHVS, CDR2 FQNEAQ. Here the CDR3 reads CASRGGLASYNEQFF. The CDR3 bases are TGTGCCAGCAGGGGGGGACTAGCGTCCTACAATGAGCAGTTCTTC.

The table lists this clonotype with a few counts. The chain recombines TRBV27 with TRBJ2-7; D tentatively fits TRBD1 or TRBD2 (5 bases each). The germline V and J ends were trimmed by 6 bases and 7 bases, with 19 bases remaining between them. The CDR3 consists of 14 residues. CDR1 MNHEY and CDR2 SMNVEV come from the germline V gene (reference sequence). CDR3 nucleotide sequence: TGTGCCAGCAGAACCGGGGCATACTCGGGGGAGCAGTACTTC. Amino acid sequence: CASRTGAYSGEQYF.

This clonotype has a count of ten or more. This chain connects TRBV21-1 to TRBJ2-5; the table's D call, TRBD1, has no DNA check behind it. TRBV21-1 is a pseudogene. The CDR3 runs to 15 residues. The CDR3 DNA follows: TGTGCCAGCAGCAAAGCGCAGGGGGAGAAGGTGACCCAGTACTTC. Translation: CASSKAQGEKVTQYF.

The chain joins TRBV6-2 or TRBV6-3 to TRBJ1-1; 7 nucleotides line up with TRBD1. The V gene's germline CDR1 is MNHEY and CDR2 SVGEGT. V dropped 3 bases and J dropped 1; count of bases not matched to a gene: 5. This CDR3 is 15 amino acids long. Written as DNA, the CDR3 is TGTGCCAGCAGTTATTACAGGGGCGAGAACACTGAAGCTTTCTTT. Translating it yields CASSYYRGENTEAFF.

This clonotype was observed a few times. J is TRBJ2-1 and V is TRBV20-1; D not resolved. The V end was cut by 0 bases, the J end by 5 bases, with 11 bases between. The germline gives CDR1 DFQATT, CDR2 SNEGSKA (reference sequence). The CDR3 spans 14 residues. CDR3 loop: CSAREAGRNNEQFF. The CDR3 coding sequence is TGCAGTGCTAGAGAGGCCGGACGGAACAATGAGCAGTTCTTC.

V gene TRBV6-2 or TRBV6-3 combines with J gene TRBJ2-1, with D unresolved. Trimming removed 5 bases from V and 0 bases from J, with 14 bases in between. Germline V gene lookup returns CDR1 MNHEY and CDR2 SVGEGT. The length of the CDR3 is 16 residues. The CDR3 nucleotides read TGTGCCAGCAGTACAATAACTAAGAGCTCCTACAATGAGCAGTTCTTC. Translated: CASSTITKSSYNEQFF.